Detailed here is one T cell receptor beta chain. What it binds is not known. This sample was included in a study of blood T cells in healthy people across ages. Study observations and caveats: Significant beta diversity loss was already apparent by age roughly 44, declining roughly linearly. Long-lived donors had more naive CD4+ cells and higher diversity than aged donors.

The donors, aged roughly 6 to 90, were healthy Caucasians from Russia. This CDR3 is 15 amino acids long. Germline V gives CDR1 SQVTM, CDR2 ANQGSEA. V lost 1 base and J lost 4, with 14 bases in between. The second PCR ran about 6 to 11 cycles with a sample-barcoded 5' primer and J-beta primers. From the 5' RACE reads, TCRdb called clonotypes with MiXCR, one entry per CDR3 protein. This table holds about 830,000 distinct CDR3 sequences, about 62% found once. V gene TRBV29-1 combines with J gene TRBJ2-1, with D tentatively TRBD1 or TRBD2 (5 bases each). Sequenced material: blood. This sequence originates from a man in his thirties or forties in good health. The CDR3 DNA is TGCAGCGTTGAAGCGAGGGACGGCCCTTACAATGAGCAGTTCTTC. The encoded protein is CSVEARDGPYNEQFF.